This T cell receptor beta chain comes out of a study of lymphopenia after photon versus proton radiotherapy. Trimming took 5 bases from V and 1 from J, leaving 8 bases between them. Germline V gene lookup returns CDR1 SGHVS and CDR2 FNYEAQ. The CDR3 covers 14 residues. Libraries were prepared by immunoSEQ multiplex PCR; TCRdb keeps only in-frame clonotypes and omits some of them. This sample has 150,000 to 200,000 clones, with more than 85% found just once. The count of this clone is one. The sequence came from a man between 50 and 59 years old with gastric cancer. The chain joins TRBV7-6 to TRBJ2-2; D is unresolved. Sequenced here: peripheral blood, sampled from a patient treated with photon-based radiotherapy. CDR3 sequence: CASSKTVNTGELFF. CDR3 DNA: TGTGCCAGCAGCAAAACCGTGAACACCGGGGAGCTGTTTTTT.